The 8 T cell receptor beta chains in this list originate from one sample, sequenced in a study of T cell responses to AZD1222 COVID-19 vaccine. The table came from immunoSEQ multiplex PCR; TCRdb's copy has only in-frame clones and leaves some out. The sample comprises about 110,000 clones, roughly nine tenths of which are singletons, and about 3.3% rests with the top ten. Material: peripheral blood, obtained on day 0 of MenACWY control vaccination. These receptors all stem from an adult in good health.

CDR3: CASSHYSPEEAFF. For the CDR3, the DNA is TGTGCCAGCAGCCATTACTCCCCAGAAGAAGCTTTCTTT. The chain recombines TRBV3-1 (or the pseudogene TRBV3-2) with TRBJ1-1; no firm D call. From germline, CDR1 is LGHDT and CDR2 YNNKEL (reference sequence). This CDR3 is built from 13 residues. Trimming cost V 3 bases and J 8 bases, with 13 bases left between them.

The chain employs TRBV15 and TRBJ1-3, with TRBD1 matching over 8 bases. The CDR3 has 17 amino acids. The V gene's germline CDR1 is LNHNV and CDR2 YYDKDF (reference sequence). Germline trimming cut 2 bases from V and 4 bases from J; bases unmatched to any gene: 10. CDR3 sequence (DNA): TGTGCCACCAGCAGAATCAGGACAGGGAATGCGGGAAACACCATATATTTT. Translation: CATSRIRTGNAGNTIYF.

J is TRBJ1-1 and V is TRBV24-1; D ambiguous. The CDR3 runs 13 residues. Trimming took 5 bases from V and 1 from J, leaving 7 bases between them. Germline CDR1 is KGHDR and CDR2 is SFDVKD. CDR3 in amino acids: CATSVDGNTEAFF. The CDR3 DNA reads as TGTGCCACCAGTGTGGACGGGAACACTGAAGCTTTCTTT.

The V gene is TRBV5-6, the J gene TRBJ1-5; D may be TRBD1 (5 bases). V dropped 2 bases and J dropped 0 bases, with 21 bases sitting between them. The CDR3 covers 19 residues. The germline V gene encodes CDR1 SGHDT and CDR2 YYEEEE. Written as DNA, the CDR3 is TGTGCCAGCAGCTTCGGGGGGGGACGGGGCGATTATAGCAATCAGCCCCAGCATTTT. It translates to CASSFGGGRGDYSNQPQHF.

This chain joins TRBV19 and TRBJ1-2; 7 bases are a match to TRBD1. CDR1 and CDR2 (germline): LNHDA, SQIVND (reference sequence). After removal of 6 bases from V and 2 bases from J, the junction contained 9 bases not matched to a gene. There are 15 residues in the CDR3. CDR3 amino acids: CASRNIGGANYGYTF. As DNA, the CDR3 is TGTGCCAGTAGAAACATAGGGGGCGCGAACTATGGCTACACCTTC. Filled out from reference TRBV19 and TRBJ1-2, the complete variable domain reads DGGITQSPKYLFRKEGQNVTLSCEQNLNHDAMYWYRQDPGQGLRLIYYSQIVNDFQKGDIAEGYSVSREKKESFPLTVTSAQKNPTAFYLCASRNIGGANYGYTFGSGTRLTVV.

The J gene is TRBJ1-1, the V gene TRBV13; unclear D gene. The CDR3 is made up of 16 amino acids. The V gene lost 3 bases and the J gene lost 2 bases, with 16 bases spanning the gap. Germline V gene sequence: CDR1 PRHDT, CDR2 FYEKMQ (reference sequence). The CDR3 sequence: CASSFPRARGNTEAFF. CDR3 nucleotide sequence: TGTGCCAGCAGCTTCCCGAGGGCGCGGGGAAACACTGAAGCTTTCTTT.

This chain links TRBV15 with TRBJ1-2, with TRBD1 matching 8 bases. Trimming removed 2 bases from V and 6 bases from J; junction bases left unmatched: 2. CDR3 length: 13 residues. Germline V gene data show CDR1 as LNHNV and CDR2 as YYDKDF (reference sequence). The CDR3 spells CATSRNRGDGYTF. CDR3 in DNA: TGTGCCACCAGCAGAAACAGGGGGGATGGCTACACCTTC.

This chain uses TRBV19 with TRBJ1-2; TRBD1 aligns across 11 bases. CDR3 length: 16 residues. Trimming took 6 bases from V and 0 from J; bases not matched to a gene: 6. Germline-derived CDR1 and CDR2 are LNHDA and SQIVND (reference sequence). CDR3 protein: CASRGGTGGANYGYTF. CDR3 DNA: TGTGCCAGTAGGGGTGGGACAGGGGGTGCTAACTATGGCTACACCTTC. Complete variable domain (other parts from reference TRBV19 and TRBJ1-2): DGGITQSPKYLFRKEGQNVTLSCEQNLNHDAMYWYRQDPGQGLRLIYYSQIVNDFQKGDIAEGYSVSREKKESFPLTVTSAQKNPTAFYLCASRGGTGGANYGYTFGSGTRLTVV.